Sequencing of this TCR beta chain was carried out in a study of T cell responses to AZD1222 COVID-19 vaccine. Broader study findings: Within unmutated variant regions lay the reported targets of nearly half of spike-specific TCRs. Donors in the cohort were predominantly white British and more often female, and clonal diversity was possibly underestimated. Two AZD1222 doses significantly raised spike-specific TCR breadth and depth over controls.

As concerns this clone: The antigen is undetermined.

The germline V gene has CDR1 SGDLS and CDR2 YYNGEE. V lost 4 bases, J lost 1 base, and 8 bases lay in between. The CDR3 loop spans 13 amino acids. Clones were sequenced by immunoSEQ multiplex PCR, and TCRdb holds only the in-frame ones, with some missing. The sample yields approximately 140,000 clones, just over 90% seen once. The material was peripheral blood, obtained on day 0 of MenACWY control vaccination. The rearrangement joins TRBV9 to TRBJ1-2; no reliable D call. The clonotype comes from an adult in good health. CDR3 loop: CASSPQNNYGYTF. The CDR3 bases are TGTGCCAGCAGCCCACAGAATAACTATGGCTACACCTTC.